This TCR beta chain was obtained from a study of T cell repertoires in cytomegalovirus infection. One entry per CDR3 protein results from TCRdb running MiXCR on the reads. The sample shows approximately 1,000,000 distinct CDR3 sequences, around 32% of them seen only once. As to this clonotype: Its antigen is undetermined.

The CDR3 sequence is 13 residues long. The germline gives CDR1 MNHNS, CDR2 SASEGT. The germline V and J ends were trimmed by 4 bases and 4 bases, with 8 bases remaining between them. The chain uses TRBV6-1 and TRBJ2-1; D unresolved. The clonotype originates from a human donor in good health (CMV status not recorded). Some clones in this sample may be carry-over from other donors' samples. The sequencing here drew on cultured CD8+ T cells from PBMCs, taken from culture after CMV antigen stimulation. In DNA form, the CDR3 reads TGTGCCAGCAGTGTCACTGATTACAATGAGCAGTTCTTC. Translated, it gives CASSVTDYNEQFF.